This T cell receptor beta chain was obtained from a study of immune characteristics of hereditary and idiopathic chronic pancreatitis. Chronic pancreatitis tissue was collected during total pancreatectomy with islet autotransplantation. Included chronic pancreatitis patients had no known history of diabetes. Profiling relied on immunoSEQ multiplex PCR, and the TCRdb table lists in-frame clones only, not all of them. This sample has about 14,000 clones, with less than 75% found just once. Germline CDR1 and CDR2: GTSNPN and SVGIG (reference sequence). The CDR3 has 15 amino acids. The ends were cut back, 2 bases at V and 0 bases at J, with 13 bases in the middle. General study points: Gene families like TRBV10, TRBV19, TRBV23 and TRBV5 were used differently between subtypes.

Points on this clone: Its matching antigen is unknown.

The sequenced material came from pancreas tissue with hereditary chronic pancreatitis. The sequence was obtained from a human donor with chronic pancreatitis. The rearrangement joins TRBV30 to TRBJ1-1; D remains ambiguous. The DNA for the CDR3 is TGTGCCTGGAGTTCACTTGGAGTTATGAACACTGAAGCTTTCTTT. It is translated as CAWSSLGVMNTEAFF.